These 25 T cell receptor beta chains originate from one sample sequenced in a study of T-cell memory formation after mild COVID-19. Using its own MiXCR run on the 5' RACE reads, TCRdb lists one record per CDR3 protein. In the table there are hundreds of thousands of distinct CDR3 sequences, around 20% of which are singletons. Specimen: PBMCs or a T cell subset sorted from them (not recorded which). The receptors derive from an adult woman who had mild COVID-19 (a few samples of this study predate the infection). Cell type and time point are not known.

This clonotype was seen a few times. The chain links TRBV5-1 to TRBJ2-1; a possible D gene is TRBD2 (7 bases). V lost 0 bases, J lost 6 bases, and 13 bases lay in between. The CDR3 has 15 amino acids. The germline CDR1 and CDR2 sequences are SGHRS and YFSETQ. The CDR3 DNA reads TGCGCCAGCAGCTTGGCCCCGGGGGGCGGCAATGAGCAGTTCTTC. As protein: CASSLAPGGGNEQFF.

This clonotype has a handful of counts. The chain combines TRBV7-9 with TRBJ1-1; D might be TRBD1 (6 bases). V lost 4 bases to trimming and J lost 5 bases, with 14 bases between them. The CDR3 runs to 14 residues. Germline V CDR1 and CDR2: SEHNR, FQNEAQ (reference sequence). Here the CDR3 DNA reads TGTGCCAGCAGCTCGGGGACATTTGTTACTGAAGCTTTCTTT. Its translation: CASSSGTFVTEAFF.

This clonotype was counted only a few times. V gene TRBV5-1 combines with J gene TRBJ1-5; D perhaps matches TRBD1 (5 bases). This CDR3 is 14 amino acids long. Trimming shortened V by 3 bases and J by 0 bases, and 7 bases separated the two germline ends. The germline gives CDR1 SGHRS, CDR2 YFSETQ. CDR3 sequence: CASSWGDSNQPQHF. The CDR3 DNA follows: TGCGCCAGCAGCTGGGGGGATAGCAATCAGCCCCAGCATTTT.

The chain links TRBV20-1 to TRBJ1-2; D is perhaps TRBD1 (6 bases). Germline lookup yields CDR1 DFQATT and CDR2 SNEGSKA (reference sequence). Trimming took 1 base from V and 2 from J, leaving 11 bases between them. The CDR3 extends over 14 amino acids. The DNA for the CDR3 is TGCAGTGCTAGAGTGAACAGGGAGAACTATGGCTACACCTTC. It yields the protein CSARVNRENYGYTF.

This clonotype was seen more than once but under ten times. The CDR3 DNA follows: TGCAGTGCTAGTCATGTCTCTGGGGCCAACGTCCTGACTTTC. The encoded protein is CSASHVSGANVLTF. The chain uses TRBV20-1 and TRBJ2-6; D is undetermined. The CDR3 spans 14 residues. The V and J ends lost 3 bases and 0 bases respectively, with 6 bases between them. CDR1 is DFQATT, CDR2 SNEGSKA, per germline (reference sequence).

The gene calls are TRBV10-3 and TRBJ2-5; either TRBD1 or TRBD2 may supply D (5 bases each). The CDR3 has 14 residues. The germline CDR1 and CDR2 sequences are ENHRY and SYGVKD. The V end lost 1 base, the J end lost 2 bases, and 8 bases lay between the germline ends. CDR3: CAISEFGAQETQYF. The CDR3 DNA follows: TGTGCCATCAGTGAGTTCGGGGCTCAAGAGACCCAGTACTTC.

DNA for the CDR3: TGTGCCACCAGCAGAGTTCTAGCCCCCGGGACTAGCGCTCGTGTGGATACGCAGTATTTT. It encodes CATSRVLAPGTSARVDTQYF. The rearrangement uses TRBV15 and TRBJ2-3; 10 bases align to TRBD2. The CDR3 spans 20 residues. Germline CDR1 LNHNV, CDR2 YYDKDF (reference sequence). V lost 1 base to trimming and J lost 6 bases; unmatched junction nucleotides: 19.

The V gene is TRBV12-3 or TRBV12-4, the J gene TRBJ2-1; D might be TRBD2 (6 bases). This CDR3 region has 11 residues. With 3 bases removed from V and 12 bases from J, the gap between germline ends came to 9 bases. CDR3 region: CASSFGRGQFF. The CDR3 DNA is TGTGCCAGCAGTTTCGGGCGGGGGCAGTTCTTC.

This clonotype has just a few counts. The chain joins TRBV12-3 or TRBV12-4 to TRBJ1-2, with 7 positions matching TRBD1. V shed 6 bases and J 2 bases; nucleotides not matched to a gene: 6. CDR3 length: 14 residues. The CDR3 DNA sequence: TGTGCCAGCAGAAAGACAGGGACCAACTATGGCTACACCTTC. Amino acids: CASRKTGTNYGYTF.

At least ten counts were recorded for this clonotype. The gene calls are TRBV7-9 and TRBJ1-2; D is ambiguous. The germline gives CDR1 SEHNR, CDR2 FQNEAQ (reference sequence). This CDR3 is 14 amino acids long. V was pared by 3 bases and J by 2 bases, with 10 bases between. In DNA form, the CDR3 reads TGTGCCAGCAGCTTCGGATTAGAAAACTATGGCTACACCTTC. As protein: CASSFGLENYGYTF.

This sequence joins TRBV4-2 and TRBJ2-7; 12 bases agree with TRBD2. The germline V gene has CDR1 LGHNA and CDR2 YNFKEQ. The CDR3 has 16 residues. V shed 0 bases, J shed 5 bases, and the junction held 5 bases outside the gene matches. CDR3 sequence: CASSQELAGGQNEQYF. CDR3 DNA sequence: TGTGCCAGCAGCCAAGAACTAGCGGGGGGCCAGAACGAGCAGTACTTC.

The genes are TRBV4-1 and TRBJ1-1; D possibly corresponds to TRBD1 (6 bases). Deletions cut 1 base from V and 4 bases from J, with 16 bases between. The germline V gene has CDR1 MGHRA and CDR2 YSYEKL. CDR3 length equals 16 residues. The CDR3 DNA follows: TGCGCCAGCAGCCAAGTGGGGGCAGGTCGAACCACTGAAGCTTTCTTT. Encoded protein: CASSQVGAGRTTEAFF.

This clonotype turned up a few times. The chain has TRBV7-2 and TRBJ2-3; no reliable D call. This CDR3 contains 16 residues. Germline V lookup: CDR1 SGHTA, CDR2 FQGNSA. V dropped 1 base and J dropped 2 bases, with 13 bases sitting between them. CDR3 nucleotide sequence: TGTGCCAGCAGCTTAGTTCCCCCCGGAATCACAGATACGCAGTATTTT. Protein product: CASSLVPPGITDTQYF.

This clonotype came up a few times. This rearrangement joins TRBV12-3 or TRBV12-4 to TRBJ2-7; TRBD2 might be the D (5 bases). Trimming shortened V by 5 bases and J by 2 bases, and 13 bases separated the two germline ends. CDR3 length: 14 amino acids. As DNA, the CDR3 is TGTGCCAGCAGTCCTCTGTCCGGGGCCTACGAGCAGTACTTC. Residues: CASSPLSGAYEQYF.

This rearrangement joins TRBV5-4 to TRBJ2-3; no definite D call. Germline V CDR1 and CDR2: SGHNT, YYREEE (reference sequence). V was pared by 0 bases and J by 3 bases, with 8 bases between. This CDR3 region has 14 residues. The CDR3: CASSLDSGTDTQYF. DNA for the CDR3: TGTGCCAGCAGCTTGGACTCGGGTACAGATACGCAGTATTTT.

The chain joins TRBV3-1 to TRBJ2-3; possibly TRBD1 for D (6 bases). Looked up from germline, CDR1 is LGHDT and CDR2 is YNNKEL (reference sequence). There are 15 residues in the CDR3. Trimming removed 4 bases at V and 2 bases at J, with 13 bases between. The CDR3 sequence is CASSLRTDNTDTQYF. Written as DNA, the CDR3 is TGTGCCAGCAGCCTTCGGACAGACAACACAGATACGCAGTATTTT.

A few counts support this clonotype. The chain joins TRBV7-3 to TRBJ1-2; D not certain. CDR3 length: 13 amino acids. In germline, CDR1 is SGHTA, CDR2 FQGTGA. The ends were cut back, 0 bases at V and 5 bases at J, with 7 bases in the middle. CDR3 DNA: TGTGCCAGCAGCTTAACAGGGCAATATGGCTACACCTTC. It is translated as CASSLTGQYGYTF.

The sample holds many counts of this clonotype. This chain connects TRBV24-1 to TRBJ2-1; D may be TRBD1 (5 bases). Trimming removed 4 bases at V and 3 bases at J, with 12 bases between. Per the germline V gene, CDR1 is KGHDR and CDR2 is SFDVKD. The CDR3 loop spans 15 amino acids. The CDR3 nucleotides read TGTGCCACCAGTGAATACACCGACAGCTACAATGAGCAGTTCTTC. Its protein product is CATSEYTDSYNEQFF.

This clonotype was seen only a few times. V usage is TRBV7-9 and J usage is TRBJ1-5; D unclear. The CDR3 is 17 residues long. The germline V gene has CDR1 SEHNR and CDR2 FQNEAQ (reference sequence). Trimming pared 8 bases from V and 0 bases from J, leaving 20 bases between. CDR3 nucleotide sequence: TGTGCCAGCGCCGCTTTCGGTGAGGGTATTAGCAATCAGCCCCAGCATTTT. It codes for CASAAFGEGISNQPQHF.

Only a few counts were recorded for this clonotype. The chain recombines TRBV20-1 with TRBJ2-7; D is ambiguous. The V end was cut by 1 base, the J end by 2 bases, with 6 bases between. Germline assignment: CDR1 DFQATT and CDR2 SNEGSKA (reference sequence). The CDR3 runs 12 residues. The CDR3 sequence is CSARAETYEQYF. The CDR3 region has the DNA TGCAGTGCTAGAGCTGAGACCTACGAGCAGTACTTC.

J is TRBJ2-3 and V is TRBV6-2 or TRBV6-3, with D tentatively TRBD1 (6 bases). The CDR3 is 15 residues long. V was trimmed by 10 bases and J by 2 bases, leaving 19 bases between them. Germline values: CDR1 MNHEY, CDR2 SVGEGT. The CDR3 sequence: CANTAGAIFTDTQYF. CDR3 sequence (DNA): TGTGCCAACACCGCAGGGGCCATATTCACAGATACGCAGTATTTT.

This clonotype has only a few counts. As DNA, the CDR3 is TGTGCCAGCAGTTACTCTATGAACACCGGGGAGCTGTTTTTT. Translating it yields CASSYSMNTGELFF. The chain has TRBV6-2 or TRBV6-3 and TRBJ2-2, with D uncertain. Looked up from germline, CDR1 is MNHEY and CDR2 is SVGEGT. V was cut by 0 bases and J by 1 base, with 3 bases left in between. The CDR3 has 14 residues.

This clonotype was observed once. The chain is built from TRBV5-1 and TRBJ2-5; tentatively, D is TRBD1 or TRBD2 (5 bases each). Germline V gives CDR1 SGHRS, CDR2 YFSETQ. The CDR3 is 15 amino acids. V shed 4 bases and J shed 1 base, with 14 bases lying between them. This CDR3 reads CASSPGGGRQETQYF. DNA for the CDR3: TGCGCCAGCAGCCCTGGTGGGGGTCGCCAAGAGACCCAGTACTTC. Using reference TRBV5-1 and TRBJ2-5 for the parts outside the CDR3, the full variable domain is KAGVTQTPRYLIKTRGQQVTLSCSPISGHRSVSWYQQTPGQGLQFLFEYFSETQRNKGNFPGRFSGRQFSNSRSEMNVSTLELGDSALYLCASSPGGGRQETQYFGPGTRLLVL.

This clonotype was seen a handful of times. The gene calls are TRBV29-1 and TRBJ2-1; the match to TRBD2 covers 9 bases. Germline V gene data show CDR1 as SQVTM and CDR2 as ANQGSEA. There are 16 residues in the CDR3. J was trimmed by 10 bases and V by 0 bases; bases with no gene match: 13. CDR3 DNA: TGCAGCGTTGAAGATCTGAAGGTGGCGGGAGGGCCCGAGCAGTTCTTC. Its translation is CSVEDLKVAGGPEQFF.

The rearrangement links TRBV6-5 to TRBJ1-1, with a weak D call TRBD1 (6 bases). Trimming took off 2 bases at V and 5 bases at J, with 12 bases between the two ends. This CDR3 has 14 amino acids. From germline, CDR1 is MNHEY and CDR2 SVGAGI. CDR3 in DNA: TGTGCCAGCAGTTACGGGACACTGGAAACTGAAGCTTTCTTT. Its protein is CASSYGTLETEAFF.